A selection of T cell receptor beta chains follows, all from one sample in a study of shared clonotypes between healthy human individuals. Libraries were prepared by immunoSEQ multiplex PCR; TCRdb keeps only in-frame clonotypes and omits some of them. The table has 2 million to 2.5 million clones, about nine tenths seen once. The sequencing input was naive CD4+ T cells from PBMCs. Receptors originate from a man younger than 35 in good health. Some clones in this sample may be carry-over from other donors' samples. The conserved cysteine and the conserved F or W are not part of the CDR3 here.

>TRBJ1-5|TRBV28
ASSGIQGDNQPQH
>TRBJ1-4|TRBV7-2
ASSPRRQGLREKLF
>TRBJ2-7|TRBV13
ASSLLSRNSYEQY
>TRBJ2-7|TRBV7-2
ASSLGFASGRYEQY
>TRBJ1-2|TRBV28
ASSQGLGRGDYGYT
>TRBJ2-2|TRBV6-5
ASKTMTRNTGELF
>TRBJ2-2|TRBV5-1
ASSLQRQANTGELF
>TRBJ1-5|TRBV2
ASSEARQGWNQPQH
>TRBJ1-4|TRBV5-1
ASSLSTGLGEKLF
>TRBJ2-7|TRBV9
ASSVGAGSYEQY
>TRBJ1-1|TRBV15
ATSTQSGARRTEAF
>TRBJ1-4|TRBV19
ASRTNRGQGLF
>TRBJ1-2|TRBV14
ASSQDTNYGYT
>TRBJ2-1|TRBV28
ASSLIGPDNEQF
>TRBJ1-1|TRBV28
ASRVPRGGTEAF
>TRBJ2-6|TRBV7-3
ASSLTPVPGANVLT
>TRBJ2-3|TRBV21-1
ASSPGLADSTDTQY
>TRBJ1-1|TRBV6-6
ASSRGGNTEAF
>TRBJ2-7|TRBV11-1
ASSSGQAPYEQY
>TRBJ2-3|TRBV18
ASSMGTDTQY
>TRBJ2-2|TRBV11-2
ASSPTEGRKELF
>TRBJ2-6|TRBV11-2
ASSLFGETGANVLT
>TRBJ2-7|TRBV5-1
ASSSGQRFAEQY
>TRBJ1-4|TRBV2
ASSSQTTNEKLF
>TRBJ2-3|TRBV14
ASSQLDTQY
>TRBJ2-3|TRBV4-1
ASSQVPAGAGKDTQY
>TRBJ2-7|TRBV11-3
ASSFSTGYEQY
>TRBJ2-3|TRBV18
ASSPVTSITDTQY
>TRBJ2-6|TRBV19
ASSSRVSGANVLT
>TRBJ2-5|TRBV9
ASSSGQGAETQY
>TRBJ1-4|TRBV7-9
ASSFRDIGRRGNEKLF
>TRBJ1-2|TRBV11-2
ASSFPGTAYGYT
>TRBJ2-2|TRBV5-1
ASSLLTMVWAEELF
>TRBJ2-7|TRBV5-4
ASSPRSGGSYEQY
>TRBJ2-6|TRBV29-1
SVFGGSSGANVLT
>TRBJ2-7|TRBV6-1
ASRRPGLAGDEQY
>TRBJ1-2|TRBV5-1
ASSTQEQGYT
>TRBJ2-1|TRBV6-1
ASSGTSPSEQF
>TRBJ1-1|TRBV29-1
SAIRDRVNTEAF
>TRBJ2-1|TRBV7-8
ASSLEFGGRVGNEQF
>TRBJ2-3|TRBV10-3
ATRTGVSADTQY
>TRBJ2-7|TRBV4-1
ASSLTTGTSASYEQY
>TRBJ2-7|TRBV2
ASSPTSGPPREQY
>TRBJ2-3|TRBV15
ATSREGQIRTSGSGDTQY
>TRBJ1-2|TRBV5-1
ASSGRTGTGNYGYT
>TRBJ2-6|TRBV7-2
ASSFTGRSGANVLT
>TRBJ1-1|TRBV19
ASRLRGTLVQAF
>TRBJ2-2|TRBV13
ASSPRYGELF
>TRBJ2-1|TRBV27
ASAWGSLVNEQF
>TRBJ1-2|TRBV7-2
ASSLASGGYGYT
>TRBJ1-2|TRBV28
ASYGASGYGYT
>TRBJ2-7|TRBV6-5
ASSYSSRPSSYEQY
>TRBJ2-2|TRBV11-3
ASSLGSPNTGELF
>TRBJ1-1|TRBV10-2
ASQGQLLTEAF
>TRBJ2-5|TRBV15
ATSNPQRTQETQY
>TRBJ1-1|TRBV18
ASSPPGGRMNTEAF
>TRBJ1-2|TRBV5-5
ASSLLQGDYGYT
>TRBJ2-2|TRBV9
ASSLGQGNTGELF
>TRBJ2-7|TRBV7-5
VRSGLAGGSSYEQY